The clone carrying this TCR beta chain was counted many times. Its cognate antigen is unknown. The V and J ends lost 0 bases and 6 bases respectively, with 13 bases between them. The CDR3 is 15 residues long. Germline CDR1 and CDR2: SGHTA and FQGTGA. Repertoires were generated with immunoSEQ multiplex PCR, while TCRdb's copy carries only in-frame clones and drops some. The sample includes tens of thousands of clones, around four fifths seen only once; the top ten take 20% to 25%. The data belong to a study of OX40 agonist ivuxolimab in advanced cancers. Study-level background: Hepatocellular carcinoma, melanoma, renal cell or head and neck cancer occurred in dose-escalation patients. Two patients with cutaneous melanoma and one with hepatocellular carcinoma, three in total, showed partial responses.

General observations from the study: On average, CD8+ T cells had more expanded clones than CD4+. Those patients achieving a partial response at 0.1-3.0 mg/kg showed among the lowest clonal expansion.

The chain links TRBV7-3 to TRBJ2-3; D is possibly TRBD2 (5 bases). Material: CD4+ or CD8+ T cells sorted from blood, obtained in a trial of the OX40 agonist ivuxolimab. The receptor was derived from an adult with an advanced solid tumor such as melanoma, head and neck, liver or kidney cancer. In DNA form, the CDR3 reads TGTGCCAGCAGCTTAACGGCGGGTGGGGTGGATACGCAGTATTTT. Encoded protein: CASSLTAGGVDTQYF.